This T cell receptor (beta chain) was captured by sequencing in a study of blood T cell repertoires in COVID-19. Study-wide background: Samples representing acute and convalescent COVID-19 were sourced from the United States, Italy and Spain. PBMCs, B-cell-depleted T cells, or T cells were the source of the cDNA or gDNA that made up the material.

Germline trimming cut 4 bases from V and 10 bases from J; bases unmatched to any gene: 10. Germline CDR1 is SQVTM and CDR2 is ANQGSEA. CDR3 length equals 13 residues. Under the authors' procedure: Cell counts per sample came from amplifying reference gene primers. The table came from immunoSEQ multiplex PCR; TCRdb's copy has only in-frame clones and leaves some out. D and trimming were read from the DNA, whereas the V and J calls and clone size are those reported in that table. The repertoire holds about 240,000 clones, with around 85% as singletons. Source material: peripheral blood. The receptor was isolated from a woman in her sixties with active or convalescent COVID-19. The chain uses TRBV29-1 and TRBJ2-1; 7 bases map to TRBD1. The CDR3 loop is CSVVRQGVGEQFF. Written as DNA, the CDR3 is TGCAGCGTTGTCAGGCAGGGGGTCGGGGAGCAGTTCTTC.